Listed here is a single TCR beta chain. The antigen this receptor binds is unknown. No base-level quality is on record; no much larger clone is a single base apart. This sample stems from a study of shared clonotypes between healthy human individuals (dated by TCRdb to the early 2020s). General notes on the study: The cohort comprised two women and three men aged 18 to 49 years. To estimate repertoire size and how much clonotype sharing occurs between individuals, the study deeply sequenced the blood TCR repertoires of roughly 5 healthy adults. For each donor, CD4 naive and CD4 memory were each run on three plates, CD8 naive on two plates, and CD8 memory on one plate. Leukapheresis yielded between about 0.85 and 10 billion PBMCs per donor. To increase sequencing depth and limit assay-specific biases, different laboratories used diverse techniques to prepare libraries and sequence TCR repertoires.

Using the deep immunoSEQ assay, TCR CDR3 regions were amplified from genomic DNA by multiplex PCR. For each cell subset, the extracted genomic DNA was distributed evenly across all wells of several immunoSEQ 96-well plates, and each plate served as one replicate. Each replicate PCR for sorted subsets received about 0.2 ug genomic DNA, equal to 28,000 or so T cell genomes. Purified libraries were measured with a Qubit 3.0 fluorometer, size-checked on a Bioanalyzer 2100, and measured again with the KAPA Library Quantification kit. Every immunoSEQ 96-well plate was sequenced on a separate single-read 150-cycle Illumina NextSeq 550 flow cell. In the authors' own workflow: Because the immunoSEQ output held only junctional sequences and lacked quality scores, the filtering could not match the filtering applied to full-length reads. To assign V/J genes and CDR3, sequences were annotated against IMGT germline references using PyIR, a Python wrapper for IgBLAST v1.9. Reads were removed for weak V/J assignments (E-value above 1e-6), missing CDR3, stop codons, out-of-frame junctions, or ambiguous translated residues. A V3J clonotype was defined by an identical inferred V gene, J gene, and CDR3 amino acid sequence. The percentage overlap between two repertoires was calculated by dividing the number of shared unique clonotypes by the size of the smaller repertoire. Richness of each repertoire was evaluated using RTK rarefaction, the Chao1 estimator, and Recon v2.1 estimates of unobserved clonotypes. Generation probabilities were computed with OLGA for all TCRbeta clonotypes obtained by the gDNA method from several donors. In TCRdb, the immuneACCESS table is reduced to in-frame sequences with V and J assigned. These tables do not hold every clone; where another copy was compared, an unresolved V gene accounts for under half, and the others remain unexplained. V and J calls and clone size are given by that table; D and trimming were obtained from the DNA. A total of 1.5 million to 2.5 million clones appear in this sample, around 96% of them only once. The ten most abundant clones make up 1% to 1.5% of the sample.

CD8 naive samples were CD45RO-negative cells positively selected for CCR7, giving a CD45RA+CCR7+ population that excluded TemRA cells. The donors were healthy, HIV-negative adults with no recently reported acute infections or vaccinations. All donors were Caucasian adults living in Nashville, Tennessee, USA. After blood collection by leukapheresis, PBMCs were isolated using Ficoll-Histopaque density gradient centrifugation and then cryopreserved in the vapor phase of liquid nitrogen. Purity and quantity of every magnetically sorted T cell population were checked by analytical flow cytometry. Genomic DNA was isolated from every sorted fraction and measured by UV absorbance on a Nanodrop 2000c. Measured from the cysteine to the phenylalanine, the CDR3 is 12 residues long. The DNA shown is the 36-base CDR3, in frame from base 1. Reading the germline V gene gives CDR1 SGHVS and CDR2 FQNEAQ. Cut back by 3 bases and 0 bases, the V and J ends lie 3 bases apart.

Broader findings and caveats from the paper: Because the study included only a small number of donors, the genetic and exposure-history diversity represented was limited. Compared with non-shared clonotypes, clonotypes shared by all four sorted-subset donors had higher generation probabilities. Larger estimated clonotype richness was generally found for naive subsets than for memory subsets. Based on pairwise subsampling, the degree of clonotype sharing among donors was expected to be affected by sequencing depth. Sampling was restricted to blood, and TCR repertoires in tissue are likely to differ from TCR repertoires in blood. When several donors were compared, the shared fraction of clonotypes was 5% to 6.5% for naive CD4, approximately 3.3% for naive CD8, 2.3% for memory CD4, and about 0.36% for memory CD8. Rarefaction of sorted-subset datasets indicated incomplete sequencing despite the large sequencing depth.

The receptor was derived from a man between 18 and 35 years old in good health. Here the chain combines TRBV7-8 and TRBJ2-7, with no D gene named confidently. The sequenced sample consisted of naive CD8+ T cells sorted from blood. The cell subset or site tag for this specimen amounts to: CD45RA+CCR7+. The DNA sequence follows: TGTGCCAGCAGCTTCAGCTCCTACGAGCAGTACTTC. The translation is CASSFSSYEQYF. With the rest looked up from the reference TRBV7-8 and TRBJ2-7 genes rather than sequenced, the full variable domain is GAGVSQSPRYKVAKRGQDVALRCDPISGHVSLFWYQQALGQGPEFLTYFQNEAQLDKSGLPSDRFFAERPEGSVSTLKIQRTQQEDSAVYLCASSFSSYEQYFGPGTRLTVT.